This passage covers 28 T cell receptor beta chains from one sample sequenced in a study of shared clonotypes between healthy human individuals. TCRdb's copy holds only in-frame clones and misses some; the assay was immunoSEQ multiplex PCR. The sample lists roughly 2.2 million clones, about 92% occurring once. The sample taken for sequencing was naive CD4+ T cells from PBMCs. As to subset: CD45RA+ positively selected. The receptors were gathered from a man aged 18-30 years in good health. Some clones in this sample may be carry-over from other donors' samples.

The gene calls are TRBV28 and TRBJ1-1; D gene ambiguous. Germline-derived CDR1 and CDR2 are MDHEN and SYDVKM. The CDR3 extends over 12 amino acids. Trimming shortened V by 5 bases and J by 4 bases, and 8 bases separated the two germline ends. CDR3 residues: CASSARATEAFF. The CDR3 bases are TGTGCCAGCAGTGCCCGGGCCACTGAAGCTTTCTTT.

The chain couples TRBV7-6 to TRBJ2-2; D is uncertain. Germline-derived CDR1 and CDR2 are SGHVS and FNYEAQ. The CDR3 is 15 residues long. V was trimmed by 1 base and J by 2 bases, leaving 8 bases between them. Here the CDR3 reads CASSLVDHNTGELFF. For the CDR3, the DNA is TGTGCCAGCAGCTTAGTTGACCACAACACCGGGGAGCTGTTTTTT.

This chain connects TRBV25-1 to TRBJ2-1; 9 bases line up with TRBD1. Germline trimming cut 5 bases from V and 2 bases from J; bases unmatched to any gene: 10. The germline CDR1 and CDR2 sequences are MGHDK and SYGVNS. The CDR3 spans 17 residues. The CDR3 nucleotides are TGTGCCAGCAGTAAAAGGCGGACAGGGGATGCCTACAATGAGCAGTTCTTC. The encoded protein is CASSKRRTGDAYNEQFF.

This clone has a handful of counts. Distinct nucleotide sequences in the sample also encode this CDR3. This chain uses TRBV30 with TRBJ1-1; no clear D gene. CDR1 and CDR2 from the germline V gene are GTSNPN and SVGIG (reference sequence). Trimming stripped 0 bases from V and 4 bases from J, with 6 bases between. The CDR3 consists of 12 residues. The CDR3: CAWSVGGTEAFF. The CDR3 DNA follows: TGTGCCTGGAGTGTGGGCGGCACTGAAGCTTTCTTT.

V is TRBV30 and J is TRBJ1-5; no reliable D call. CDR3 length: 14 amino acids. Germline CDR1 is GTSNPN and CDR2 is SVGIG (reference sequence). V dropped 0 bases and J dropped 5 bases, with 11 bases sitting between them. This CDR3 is CAWSVAGWYQPQHF. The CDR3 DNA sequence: TGTGCCTGGAGTGTGGCCGGGTGGTATCAGCCCCAGCATTTT.

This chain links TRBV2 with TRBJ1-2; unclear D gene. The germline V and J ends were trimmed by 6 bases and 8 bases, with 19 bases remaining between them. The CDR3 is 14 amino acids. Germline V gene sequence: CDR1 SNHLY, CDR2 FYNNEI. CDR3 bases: TGTGCCAGCAGCCCTGTGGAGTCCGGAGTGGGCTACACCTTC. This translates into CASSPVESGVGYTF. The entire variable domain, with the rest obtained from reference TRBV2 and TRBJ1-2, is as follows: EPEVTQTPSHQVTQMGQEVILRCVPISNHLYFYWYRQILGQKVEFLVSFYNNEISEKSEIFDDQFSVERPDGSNFTLKIRSTKLEDSAMYFCASSPVESGVGYTFGSGTRLTVV.

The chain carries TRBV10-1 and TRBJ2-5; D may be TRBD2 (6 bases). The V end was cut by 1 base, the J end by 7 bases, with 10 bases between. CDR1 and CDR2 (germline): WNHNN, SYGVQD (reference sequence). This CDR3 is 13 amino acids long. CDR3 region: CASSEWGVGTQYF. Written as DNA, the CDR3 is TGCGCCAGCAGTGAGTGGGGGGTTGGGACCCAGTACTTC.

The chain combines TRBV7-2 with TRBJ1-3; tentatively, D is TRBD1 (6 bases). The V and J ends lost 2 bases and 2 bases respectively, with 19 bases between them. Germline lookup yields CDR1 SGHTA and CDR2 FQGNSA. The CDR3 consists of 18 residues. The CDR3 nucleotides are TGTGCCAGCAGCTTAATGGGTCGGGCAGGGGTTGCTGGAAACACCATATATTTT. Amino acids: CASSLMGRAGVAGNTIYF.

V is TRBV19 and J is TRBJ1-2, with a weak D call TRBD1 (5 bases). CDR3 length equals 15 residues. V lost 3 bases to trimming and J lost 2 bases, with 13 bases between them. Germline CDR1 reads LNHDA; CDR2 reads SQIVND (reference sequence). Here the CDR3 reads CASSMVQAPNYGYTF. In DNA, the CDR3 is TGTGCCAGTAGTATGGTACAGGCTCCCAACTATGGCTACACCTTC.

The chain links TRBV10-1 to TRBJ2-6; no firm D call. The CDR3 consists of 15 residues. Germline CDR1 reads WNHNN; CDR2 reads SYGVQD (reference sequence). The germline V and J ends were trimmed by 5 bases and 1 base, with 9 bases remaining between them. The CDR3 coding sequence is TGCGCCAGCAGTCCCCAAGGTTCTGGGGCCAACGTCCTGACTTTC. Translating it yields CASSPQGSGANVLTF.

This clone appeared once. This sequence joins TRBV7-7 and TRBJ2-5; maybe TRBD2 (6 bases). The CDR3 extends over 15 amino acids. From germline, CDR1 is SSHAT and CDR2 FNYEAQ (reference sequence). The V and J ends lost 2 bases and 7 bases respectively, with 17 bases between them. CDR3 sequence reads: CASSLSGDSWRTQYF. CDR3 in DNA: TGTGCCAGCAGCTTAAGTGGGGACTCCTGGCGGACCCAGTACTTC.

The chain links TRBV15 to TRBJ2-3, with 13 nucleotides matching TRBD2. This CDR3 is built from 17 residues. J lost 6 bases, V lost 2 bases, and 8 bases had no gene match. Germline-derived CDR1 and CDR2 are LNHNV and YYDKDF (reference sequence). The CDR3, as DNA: TGTGCCACCAGCAGATCTTTAAGACTAGCGGGAGGCGATACGCAGTATTTT. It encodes CATSRSLRLAGGDTQYF.

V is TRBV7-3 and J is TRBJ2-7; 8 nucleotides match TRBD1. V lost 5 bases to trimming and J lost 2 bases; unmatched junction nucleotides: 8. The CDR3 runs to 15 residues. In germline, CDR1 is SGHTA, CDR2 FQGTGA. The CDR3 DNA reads TGTGCCAGCAGCACCTCCGGGACAGGACCCTACGAGCAGTACTTC. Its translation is CASSTSGTGPYEQYF.

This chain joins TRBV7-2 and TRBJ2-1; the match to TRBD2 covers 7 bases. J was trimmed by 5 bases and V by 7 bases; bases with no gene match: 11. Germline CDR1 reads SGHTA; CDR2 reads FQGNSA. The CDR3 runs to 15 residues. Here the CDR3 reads CASNPGSGMNNEQFF. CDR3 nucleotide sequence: TGTGCCAGCAACCCAGGGAGCGGGATGAACAATGAGCAGTTCTTC.

DNA for the CDR3: TGCAGCGTTGAGAGGGGGCGAGGCTATGGCTACACCTTC. Amino acid sequence: CSVERGRGYGYTF. This rearrangement joins TRBV29-1 to TRBJ1-2; TRBD1 aligns across 7 bases. CDR3 length: 13 residues. Germline V CDR1 and CDR2: SQVTM, ANQGSEA. Unmatched junction bases numbered 5, after V lost 3 bases and J lost 4 bases.

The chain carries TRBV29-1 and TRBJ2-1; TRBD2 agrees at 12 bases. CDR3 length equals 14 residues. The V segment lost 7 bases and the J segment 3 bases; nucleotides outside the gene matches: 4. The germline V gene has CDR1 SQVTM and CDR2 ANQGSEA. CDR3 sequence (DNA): TGCAGCGGCCTGACTAGCGGGAGCTACAATGAGCAGTTCTTC. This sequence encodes CSGLTSGSYNEQFF.

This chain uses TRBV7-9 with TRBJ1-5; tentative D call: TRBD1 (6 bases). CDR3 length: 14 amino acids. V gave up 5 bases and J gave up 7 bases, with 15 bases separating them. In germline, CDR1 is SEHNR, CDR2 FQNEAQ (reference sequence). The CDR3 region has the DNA TGTGCCAGCAGCACCGGGACAACGGCCCAGCCCCAGCATTTT. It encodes CASSTGTTAQPQHF.

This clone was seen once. The DNA of the CDR3 is TGCGCCAGCAGCTGGGAGATACGGGCGGGCACCGGGGAGCTGTTTTTT. Translation gives CASSWEIRAGTGELFF. The chain combines TRBV5-1 with TRBJ2-2, with a tentative D call TRBD2 (5 bases). V lost 3 bases to trimming and J lost 4 bases, with 16 bases between them. The CDR3 is 16 amino acids. The germline CDR1 and CDR2 sequences are SGHRS and YFSETQ.

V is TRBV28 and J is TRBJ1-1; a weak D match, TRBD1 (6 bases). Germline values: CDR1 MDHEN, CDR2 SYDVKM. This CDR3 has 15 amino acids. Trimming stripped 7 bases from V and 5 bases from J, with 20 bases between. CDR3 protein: CASIMGGQGWTEAFF. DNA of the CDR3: TGTGCCAGCATAATGGGGGGGCAGGGGTGGACTGAAGCTTTCTTT.

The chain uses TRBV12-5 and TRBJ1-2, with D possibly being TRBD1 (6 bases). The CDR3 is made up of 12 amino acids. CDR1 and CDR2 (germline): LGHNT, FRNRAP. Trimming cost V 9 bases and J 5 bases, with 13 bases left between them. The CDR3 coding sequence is TGTGCTAGCAGTCTAACAGGGTATGGCTACACCTTC. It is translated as CASSLTGYGYTF.

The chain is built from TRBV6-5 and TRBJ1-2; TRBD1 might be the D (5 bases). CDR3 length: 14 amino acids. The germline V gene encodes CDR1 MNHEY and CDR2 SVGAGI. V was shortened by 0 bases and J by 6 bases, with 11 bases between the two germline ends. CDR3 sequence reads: CASSYSPGTHGYTF. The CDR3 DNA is TGTGCCAGCAGTTACTCCCCGGGGACCCATGGCTACACCTTC.

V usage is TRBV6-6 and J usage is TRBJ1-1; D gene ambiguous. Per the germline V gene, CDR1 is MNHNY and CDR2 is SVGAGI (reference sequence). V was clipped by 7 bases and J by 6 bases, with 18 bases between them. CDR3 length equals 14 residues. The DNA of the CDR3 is TGTGCCAGCACCCAATACCCCCAGGCGCCTGAAGCTTTCTTT. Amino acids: CASTQYPQAPEAFF.

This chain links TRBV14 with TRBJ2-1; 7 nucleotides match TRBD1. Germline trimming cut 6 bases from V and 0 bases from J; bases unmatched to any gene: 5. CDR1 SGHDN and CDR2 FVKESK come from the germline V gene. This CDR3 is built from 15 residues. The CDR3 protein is CASSYRDSSYNEQFF. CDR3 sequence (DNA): TGTGCCAGCAGTTACCGGGACAGCTCCTACAATGAGCAGTTCTTC.

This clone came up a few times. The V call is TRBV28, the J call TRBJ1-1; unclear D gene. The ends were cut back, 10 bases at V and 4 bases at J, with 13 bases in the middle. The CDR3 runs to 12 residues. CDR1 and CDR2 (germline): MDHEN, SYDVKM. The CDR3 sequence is CATQVLSTEAFF. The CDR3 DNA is TGTGCCACCCAGGTGCTTAGCACTGAAGCTTTCTTT.

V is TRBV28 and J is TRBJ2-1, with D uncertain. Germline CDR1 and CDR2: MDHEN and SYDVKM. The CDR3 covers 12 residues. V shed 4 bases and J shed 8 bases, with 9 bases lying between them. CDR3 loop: CASSSPIDEQFF. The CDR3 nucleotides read TGTGCCAGCAGTTCACCGATCGATGAGCAGTTCTTC.

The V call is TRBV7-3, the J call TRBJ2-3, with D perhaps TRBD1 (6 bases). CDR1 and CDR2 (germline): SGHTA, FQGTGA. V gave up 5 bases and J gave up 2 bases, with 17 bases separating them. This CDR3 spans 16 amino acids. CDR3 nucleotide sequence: TGTGCCAGCAGCCTGTGGGGGCTCTCCGACACAGATACGCAGTATTTT. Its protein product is CASSLWGLSDTDTQYF. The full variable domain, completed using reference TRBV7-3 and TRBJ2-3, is GAGVSQTPSNKVTEKGKYVELRCDPISGHTALYWYRQSLGQGPEFLIYFQGTGAADDSGLPNDRFFAVRPEGSVSTLKIQRTERGDSAVYLCASSLWGLSDTDTQYFGPGTRLTVL.

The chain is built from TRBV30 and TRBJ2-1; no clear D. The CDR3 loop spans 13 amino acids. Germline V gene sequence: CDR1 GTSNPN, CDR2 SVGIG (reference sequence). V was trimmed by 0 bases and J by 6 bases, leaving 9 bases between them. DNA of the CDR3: TGTGCCTGGAGTGTAGTCTTTCCCAATGAGCAGTTCTTC. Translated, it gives CAWSVVFPNEQFF.

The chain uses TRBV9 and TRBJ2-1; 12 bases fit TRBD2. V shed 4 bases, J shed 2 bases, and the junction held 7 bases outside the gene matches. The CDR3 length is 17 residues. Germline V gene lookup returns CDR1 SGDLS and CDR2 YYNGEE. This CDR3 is CASSPETSGGTYNEQFF. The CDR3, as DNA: TGTGCCAGCAGCCCAGAGACTAGCGGGGGCACCTACAATGAGCAGTTCTTC. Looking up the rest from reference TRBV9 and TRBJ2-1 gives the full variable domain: DSGVTQTPKHLITATGQRVTLRCSPRSGDLSVYWYQQSLDQGLQFLIQYYNGEERAKGNILERFSAQQFPDLHSELNLSSLELGDSALYFCASSPETSGGTYNEQFFGPGTRLTVL.